One and the same sample provided the 28 T cell receptor beta chains below, sequenced in a study of cytomegalovirus exposure and HLA in healthy donors. PCR involved 60 Vbeta and 13 Jbeta primers. The method was immunoSEQ multiplex PCR; TCRdb's version includes in-frame clones alone and lacks a portion of them. The sample lists fewer than 200,000 clones, 76% occurring once. Sequenced input: PBMCs. The receptors here all came from a female donor in good health and CMV-seronegative.

Turning to this clone: Within the sample, other DNA sequences also encode this same CDR3. V usage is TRBV6-6 and J usage is TRBJ2-2; 7 bases fit TRBD1. This CDR3 spans 14 amino acids. Germline V gene lookup returns CDR1 MNHNY and CDR2 SVGAGI (reference sequence). After removal of 7 bases from V and 1 base from J, the junction contained 3 bases not matched to a gene. This CDR3 is CASKDRENTGELFF. The CDR3 coding sequence is TGTGCCAGCAAAGACAGGGAGAACACCGGGGAGCTGTTTTTT.

This clone came up once. V gene TRBV27 combines with J gene TRBJ1-1; a weak D match, TRBD1 (5 bases). The CDR3 consists of 15 residues. With 0 bases removed from V and 2 bases from J, the gap between germline ends came to 10 bases. From germline, CDR1 is MNHEY and CDR2 SMNVEV (reference sequence). CDR3 sequence reads: CASSLSPQGNTEAFF. The CDR3 bases are TGTGCCAGCAGTTTATCGCCCCAGGGAAACACTGAAGCTTTCTTT.

The CDR3 loop reads CASSLLPGTDTQYF. CDR3 nucleotide sequence: TGTGCCAGCAGTTTATTACCAGGGACAGATACGCAGTATTTT. The J gene is TRBJ2-3, the V gene TRBV28, with D possibly matching TRBD1 (5 bases). Trimming cost V 1 base and J 3 bases, with 8 bases left between them. Germline CDR1 is MDHEN and CDR2 is SYDVKM. CDR3 size: 14 residues.

This chain connects TRBV6-6 to TRBJ1-2; TRBD1 agrees at 11 bases. Germline loops: CDR1 MNHNY, CDR2 SVGAGI (reference sequence). V lost 2 bases, J lost 4 bases, and 3 bases stayed unmatched. CDR3 length: 15 residues. CDR3 region: CASSYPGQGGYGYTF. The CDR3 DNA reads TGTGCCAGCAGTTACCCGGGACAGGGGGGCTATGGCTACACCTTC.

The CDR3 region has the DNA TGTGCCAGCAGCTTATTTAATGAGGGGCAGGGGGGCTCTGGGGCCAACGTCCTGACTTTC. It encodes CASSLFNEGQGGSGANVLTF. The rearrangement uses TRBV7-8 and TRBJ2-6; D is perhaps TRBD1 (7 bases). This CDR3 has 20 amino acids. V dropped 2 bases and J dropped 0 bases, with 20 bases sitting between them. Germline assignment: CDR1 SGHVS and CDR2 FQNEAQ.

The chain uses TRBV6-1 and TRBJ1-6, with a tentative D call TRBD1 (6 bases). Germline CDR1 and CDR2: MNHNS and SASEGT. V gave up 8 bases and J gave up 9 bases, with 11 bases separating them. CDR3 length: 12 amino acids. Here the CDR3 reads CASQGIGSPLHF. The CDR3 nucleotides are TGTGCCAGCCAGGGGATTGGTTCACCCCTCCACTTT.

This clone was counted between two and nine times. This chain links TRBV6-5 with TRBJ1-2; D unresolved. Trimming pared 2 bases from V and 1 base from J, leaving 8 bases between. The germline V gene encodes CDR1 MNHEY and CDR2 SVGAGI. There are 14 residues in the CDR3. DNA of the CDR3: TGTGCCAGCAGTTACGGCGGGAGTAACTATGGCTACACCTTC. Protein product: CASSYGGSNYGYTF.

This clone showed up just once. The chain couples TRBV7-2 to TRBJ2-7, with D perhaps matching TRBD2 (5 bases). Germline CDR1 reads SGHTA; CDR2 reads FQGNSA. V lost 6 bases, J lost 6 bases, and 9 bases lay in between. The CDR3 spans 11 residues. CDR3 in DNA: TGTGCCAGCAGATCTAGCCGCGAGCAGTACTTC. It codes for CASRSSREQYF.

The chain links TRBV19 to TRBJ1-1; TRBD1 might be the D (6 bases). Trimming cost V 6 bases and J 6 bases, with 14 bases left between them. The CDR3 runs to 13 residues. Germline V CDR1 and CDR2: LNHDA, SQIVND (reference sequence). The CDR3 sequence: CASSRTGPAEAFF. For the CDR3, the DNA is TGTGCCAGTAGCCGTACAGGGCCCGCTGAAGCTTTCTTT.

The rearrangement links TRBV2 to TRBJ2-3, with D uncertain. V was trimmed by 7 bases and J by 6 bases, leaving 26 bases between them. The CDR3 covers 17 residues. The germline V gene has CDR1 SNHLY and CDR2 FYNNEI. The CDR3 region has the DNA TGTGCCAGCAATCAAGAGTCAGGCTCACCCGGTAGGGATACGCAGTATTTT. It yields the protein CASNQESGSPGRDTQYF.

The rearrangement links TRBV6-6 to TRBJ1-5; 7 nucleotides agree with TRBD1. The CDR3 length is 14 residues. Germline CDR1 is MNHNY and CDR2 is SVGAGI (reference sequence). Trimming at V came to 6 bases and at J to 6 bases, leaving 8 bases not matched to a gene. The CDR3 nucleotides are TGTGCCAGCAGACAAAGGACAGGAGGTCAGCCCCAGCATTTT. Protein sequence: CASRQRTGGQPQHF.

This clone came up once. CDR3 protein: CASSLDRGVGGYTF. For the CDR3, the DNA is TGTGCCAGCAGCTTGGACAGGGGCGTTGGTGGCTACACCTTC. The J gene is TRBJ1-2, the V gene TRBV5-4; 7 nucleotides agree with TRBD1. Trimming at V came to 0 bases and at J to 7 bases, leaving 6 bases not matched to a gene. Germline loops: CDR1 SGHNT, CDR2 YYREEE (reference sequence). CDR3 length equals 14 residues.

There are a few counts of this clone. The genes are TRBV6-1 and TRBJ2-4; D remains ambiguous. The CDR3 contains 15 residues. Trimming shortened V by 1 base and J by 9 bases, and 16 bases separated the two germline ends. The germline V gene has CDR1 MNHNS and CDR2 SASEGT. For the CDR3, the DNA is TGTGCCAGCAGTGAAGGGGTAAGGCTCCTAGGCATTCAGTACTTC. It encodes CASSEGVRLLGIQYF.

A word on this clone: Relative to the germline gene, one junction end is altered; a read error may explain this. The chain combines TRBV6-5 with TRBJ2-6; D possibly corresponds to TRBD1 (5 bases). The CDR3 is 14 residues long. CDR1 and CDR2 from the germline V gene are MNHEY and SVGAGI. This chain's CDR3 is CASSYSAGANGLTF. CDR3 in DNA: TGTGCCAGCAGTTACTCAGCTGGGGCCAACGGCCTGACTTTC.

The chain is built from TRBV4-2 and TRBJ2-7, with 11 nucleotides matching TRBD2. This CDR3 has 18 residues. The V gene's germline CDR1 is LGHNA and CDR2 YNFKEQ. The V segment lost 0 bases and the J segment 1 base; nucleotides outside the gene matches: 8. The CDR3 here is CASSQDRLAGGLSYEQYF. In DNA form, the CDR3 reads TGTGCCAGCAGCCAAGATAGGCTAGCGGGAGGTTTATCCTACGAGCAGTACTTC.

The chain is built from TRBV28 and TRBJ2-2; D not resolved. Germline V gene lookup returns CDR1 MDHEN and CDR2 SYDVKM. This CDR3 has 13 residues. V was trimmed by 8 bases and J by 0 bases, leaving 7 bases between them. The CDR3 spells CASHTTNTGELFF. The CDR3 DNA is TGTGCCAGCCACACAACGAACACCGGGGAGCTGTTTTTT.

V usage is TRBV6-5 and J usage is TRBJ2-7; 8 nucleotides line up with TRBD1. J was trimmed by 5 bases and V by 5 bases; bases with no gene match: 8. The CDR3 covers 14 residues. The germline gives CDR1 MNHEY, CDR2 SVGAGI. CDR3 bases: TGTGCCAGCAGTAGAGCAGGGGGCTGGGACGAGCAGTACTTC. Protein sequence: CASSRAGGWDEQYF.

The chain carries TRBV19 and TRBJ2-4; 7 bases line up with TRBD1. The length of the CDR3 is 15 residues. Unmatched junction bases numbered 5, after V lost 2 bases and J lost 4 bases. Germline assignment: CDR1 LNHDA and CDR2 SQIVND (reference sequence). The CDR3 nucleotides read TGTGCCAGTAGTATACAACCGGGACAGAAAAACATTCAGTACTTC. As protein: CASSIQPGQKNIQYF.

The chain links TRBV15 to TRBJ1-5; tentative D call: TRBD1 (5 bases). CDR3 length: 14 residues. The ends were cut back, 4 bases at V and 2 bases at J, with 9 bases in the middle. Germline V gene data show CDR1 as LNHNV and CDR2 as YYDKDF (reference sequence). CDR3 in amino acids: CATSIGGGNQPQHF. DNA of the CDR3: TGTGCCACCAGCATTGGAGGGGGCAATCAGCCCCAGCATTTT. Variable domain in full (rest from reference TRBV15 and TRBJ1-5): DAMVIQNPRYQVTQFGKPVTLSCSQTLNHNVMYWYQQKSSQAPKLLFHYYDKDFNNEADTPDNFQSRRPNTSFCFLDIRSPGLGDTAMYLCATSIGGGNQPQHFGDGTRLSIL.

This chain links TRBV5-5 with TRBJ2-7; 9 positions match TRBD1. There are 16 residues in the CDR3. From germline, CDR1 is SGHKS and CDR2 YYEKEE (reference sequence). Losses at the gene ends were 4 bases for V and 4 bases for J; bases not matched to a gene: 12. The CDR3 bases are TGTGCCAGCAGCCCCAGTGTAGGACAGGGGTTTTACGAGCAGTACTTC. Its protein product is CASSPSVGQGFYEQYF.

The J gene is TRBJ2-7, the V gene TRBV18; 8 positions agree with TRBD1. Germline V CDR1 and CDR2: KGHSH, LQKENI. The CDR3 extends over 15 amino acids. The V and J ends lost 2 bases and 2 bases, in that order; junction bases with no gene match: 5. Here the CDR3 reads CASSPFPGGAYEQYF. The CDR3 DNA sequence: TGTGCCAGCTCACCATTTCCAGGGGGCGCCTACGAGCAGTACTTC.

In this sample, this clone turned up a few times. This sequence joins TRBV4-1 and TRBJ2-7; 9 bases fit TRBD2. Unmatched junction bases numbered 8, after V lost 1 base and J lost 4 bases. The CDR3 length is 16 residues. The germline V gene encodes CDR1 MGHRA and CDR2 YSYEKL. The CDR3 loop is CASSQVRLAEFYEQYF. CDR3 in DNA: TGCGCCAGCAGCCAAGTCCGACTAGCGGAATTTTACGAGCAGTACTTC.

The J gene is TRBJ2-7, the V gene TRBV7-2, with a weak D call TRBD1 (5 bases). The germline gives CDR1 SGHTA, CDR2 FQGNSA. The CDR3 runs to 12 residues. V was clipped by 5 bases and J by 3 bases, with 8 bases between them. The CDR3 loop reads CASSPGHYEQYF. Here the CDR3 DNA reads TGTGCCAGCAGCCCAGGACACTACGAGCAGTACTTC.

This rearrangement joins TRBV13 to TRBJ2-2; weak D call: TRBD1 (6 bases). Trimming pared 5 bases from V and 2 bases from J, leaving 12 bases between. This CDR3 comprises 15 residues. Germline-derived CDR1 and CDR2 are PRHDT and FYEKMQ (reference sequence). The chain's CDR3 is CASSPWGPNTGELFF. The CDR3 DNA is TGTGCCAGCAGCCCGTGGGGGCCAAACACCGGGGAGCTGTTTTTT.

The chain links TRBV19 to TRBJ1-1; TRBD1 matches at 7 bases. V was pared by 4 bases and J by 3 bases, with 2 bases of the junction left unmatched. The CDR3 runs 13 residues. The V gene's germline CDR1 is LNHDA and CDR2 SQIVND (reference sequence). CDR3 coding DNA: TGTGCCAGTAGTACTACAGGGGACACTGAAGCTTTCTTT. Its translation is CASSTTGDTEAFF.

This chain connects TRBV7-8 to TRBJ2-1; D ambiguous. The V gene lost 1 base and the J gene lost 8 bases, with 9 bases spanning the gap. Germline-derived CDR1 and CDR2 are SGHVS and FQNEAQ. This CDR3 spans 13 amino acids. CDR3 coding DNA: TGTGCCAGCAGCTTAGACCTCCGGGATGAGCAGTTCTTC. Translating gives CASSLDLRDEQFF.

A note on this clone: At one boundary the junction diverges from the germline segment, which might be a read error. The V gene is TRBV6-5, the J gene TRBJ2-7, with 8 bases that match TRBD2. The germline CDR1 and CDR2 sequences are MNHEY and SVGAGI. The CDR3 runs 13 residues. CDR3 in amino acids: CASSRTTAGELDF. DNA of the CDR3: TGTGCCAGCAGTCGTACAACAGCGGGAGAGTTGGACTTC.

There are a few counts of this clone. The CDR3 here is CASSPPAGTLGRRETQYF. The CDR3 DNA reads as TGTGCCAGCAGCCCCCCCGCGGGCACGCTCGGGCGACGGGAGACCCAGTACTTC. This chain connects TRBV9 to TRBJ2-5; weak D call: TRBD2 (5 bases). CDR1 and CDR2 from the germline V gene are SGDLS and YYNGEE. Trimming took off 4 bases at V and 5 bases at J, with 27 bases between the two ends. This CDR3 region has 18 residues. Looking up the rest from reference TRBV9 and TRBJ2-5 gives the full variable domain: DSGVTQTPKHLITATGQRVTLRCSPRSGDLSVYWYQQSLDQGLQFLIQYYNGEERAKGNILERFSAQQFPDLHSELNLSSLELGDSALYFCASSPPAGTLGRRETQYFGPGTRLLVL.